This TCR beta chain was documented in a study of cytomegalovirus exposure and HLA in healthy donors. Study-wide context: Around 83% of a few hundred genotyped donors fell in the Caucasian-associated ancestry cluster. Study-wide results and limits: The presence/absence work took it that sequencing depth was about the same across donors. Among immune exposure information, only CMV serostatus was available.

Trimming left V 4 bases short and J 0 bases short, with 14 bases between. The V gene's germline CDR1 is SGDLS and CDR2 YYNGEE. The length of the CDR3 is 16 residues. The PCR made use of 60 Vbeta and 13 Jbeta primers. Original handling: Counted up in a later analysis, unique TCR beta chains came to 60 million to 95 million, with around 10 million shared. Method: immunoSEQ multiplex PCR; TCRdb's copy keeps in-frame clones and lacks some. That table supplies the V and J calls and clone size; D and trimming were determined from the DNA. The sample carries tens of thousands of clones, about three quarters recorded once. Details on this clone: Its target is unknown.

The chain employs TRBV9 and TRBJ1-3, with TRBD1 as a possible D gene (5 bases). The sequencing input was PBMCs. The sequence was obtained from a woman in her 40s in good health and CMV-seropositive. The CDR3 protein is CASSPQRQSSGNTIYF. The CDR3 nucleotides read TGTGCCAGCAGCCCCCAAAGACAGAGCTCTGGAAACACCATATATTTT.